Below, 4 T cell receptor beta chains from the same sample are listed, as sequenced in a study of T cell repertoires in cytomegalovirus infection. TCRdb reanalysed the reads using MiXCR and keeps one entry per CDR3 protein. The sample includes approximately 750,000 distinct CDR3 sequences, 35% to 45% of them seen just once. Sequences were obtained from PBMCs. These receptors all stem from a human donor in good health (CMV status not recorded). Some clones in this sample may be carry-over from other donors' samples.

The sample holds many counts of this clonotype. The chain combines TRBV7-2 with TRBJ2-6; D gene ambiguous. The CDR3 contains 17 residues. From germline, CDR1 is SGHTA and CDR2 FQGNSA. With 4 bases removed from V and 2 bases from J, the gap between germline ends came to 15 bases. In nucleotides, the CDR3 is TGTGCCAGCAGCTCCGATGGTCGGGTTCCTGGGGCCAACGTCCTGACTTTC. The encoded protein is CASSSDGRVPGANVLTF.

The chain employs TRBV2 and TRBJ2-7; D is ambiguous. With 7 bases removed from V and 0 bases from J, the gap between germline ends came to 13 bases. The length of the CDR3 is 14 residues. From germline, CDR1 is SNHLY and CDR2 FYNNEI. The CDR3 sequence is CASTGRRISYEQYF. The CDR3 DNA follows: TGTGCCAGCACGGGCAGGCGCATCTCCTACGAGCAGTACTTC. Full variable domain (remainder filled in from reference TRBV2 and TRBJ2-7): EPEVTQTPSHQVTQMGQEVILRCVPISNHLYFYWYRQILGQKVEFLVSFYNNEISEKSEIFDDQFSVERPDGSNFTLKIRSTKLEDSAMYFCASTGRRISYEQYFGPGTRLTVT.

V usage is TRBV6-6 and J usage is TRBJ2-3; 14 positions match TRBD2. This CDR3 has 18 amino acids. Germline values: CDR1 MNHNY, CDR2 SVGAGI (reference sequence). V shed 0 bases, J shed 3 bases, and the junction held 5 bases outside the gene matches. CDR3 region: CASSYSGLAGGKTDTQYF. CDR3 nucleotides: TGTGCCAGCAGTTACTCAGGACTAGCGGGGGGAAAAACAGATACGCAGTATTTT.

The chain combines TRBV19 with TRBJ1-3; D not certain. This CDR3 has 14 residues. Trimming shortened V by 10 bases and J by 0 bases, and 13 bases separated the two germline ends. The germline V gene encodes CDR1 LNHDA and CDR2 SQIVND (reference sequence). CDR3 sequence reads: CATGRRDSGNTIYF. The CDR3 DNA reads TGTGCCACCGGTCGGAGGGACTCTGGAAACACCATATATTTT.